The 28 T cell receptor beta chains below come from one sample, sequenced in a study of neurological immune-mediated disorders. Time point denoted: longitudinal time-point 1 (baseline). TCRdb redid the calling of the 5' RACE reads with MiXCR, one entry per CDR3 protein. The data show 60,000 to 90,000 distinct CDR3 sequences, about a tenth seen once. The specimen sequenced was PBMCs. Source of these receptors: a man in his thirties or forties in good health.

This clonotype was detected ten times or more. The rearrangement uses TRBV12-3 or TRBV12-4 and TRBJ2-7, with a weak D call TRBD1 (5 bases). There are 16 residues in the CDR3. Trimming left V 4 bases short and J 0 bases short, with 16 bases between. CDR3 nucleotide sequence: TGTGCCAGCAGTTCCATTCCAAGGACACGCTCCTACGAGCAGTACTTC. This encodes CASSSIPRTRSYEQYF.

The chain carries TRBV7-2 and TRBJ2-1, with TRBD2 identical over 10 bases. The CDR3 sequence is 17 residues long. Germline lookup yields CDR1 SGHTA and CDR2 FQGNSA. V lost 0 bases and J lost 2; bases outside the gene matches: 4. CDR3 bases: TGTGCCAGCAGCTTAGCGGCTAGCGGGAGACCCTACAATGAGCAGTTCTTC. This gives the protein CASSLAASGRPYNEQFF.

The chain joins TRBV18 to TRBJ2-5; perhaps TRBD1 as D (5 bases). CDR3 length equals 15 residues. V was trimmed by 0 bases and J by 1 base, leaving 9 bases between them. Germline CDR1 reads KGHSH; CDR2 reads LQKENI. The CDR3 coding sequence is TGTGCCAGCTCACCACCCCCAGGGTCCCAAGAGACCCAGTACTTC. Its protein is CASSPPPGSQETQYF. The variable domain in full, completed from reference TRBV18 and TRBJ2-5, reads NAGVMQNPRHLVRRRGQEARLRCSPMKGHSHVYWYRQLPEEGLKFMVYLQKENIIDESGMPKERFSAEFPKEGPSILRIQQVVRGDSAAYFCASSPPPGSQETQYFGPGTRLLVL.

The J gene is TRBJ1-2, the V gene TRBV6-5; tentative D call: TRBD1 (5 bases). Trimming took 8 bases from V and 7 from J, leaving 26 bases between them. CDR1 and CDR2 from the germline V gene are MNHEY and SVGAGI. The CDR3 totals 16 residues. The CDR3 nucleotides read TGTGCCAGCGTGGGGCTGAGGGGAAAAGGAAGCGGTGGCTACACCTTC. Amino acid sequence: CASVGLRGKGSGGYTF.

At least ten counts were recorded for this clonotype. V gene TRBV28 combines with J gene TRBJ1-5; 7 bases are a match to TRBD1. CDR3 length: 16 amino acids. CDR1 MDHEN and CDR2 SYDVKM come from the germline V gene. With 5 bases clipped from V and 4 bases from J, the junction kept 11 bases outside the gene matches. The CDR3 here is CASSTPDRRLNQPQHF. In nucleotides, the CDR3 is TGTGCCAGCAGTACCCCGGACAGGAGGTTAAATCAGCCCCAGCATTTT.

A few counts support this clonotype. J is TRBJ2-5 and V is TRBV29-1, with 9 bases lining up with TRBD1. The CDR3 is 16 amino acids. CDR1 is SQVTM, CDR2 ANQGSEA, per germline. V gave up 2 bases and J gave up 5 bases; unmatched junction bases: 12. CDR3 coding DNA: TGCAGCGTTGAAAATTTTAGGGACAGGGACGGCGAGACCCAGTACTTC. It encodes CSVENFRDRDGETQYF.

This clonotype was seen many times. This rearrangement joins TRBV20-1 to TRBJ1-2; TRBD1 might be the D (6 bases). Germline lookup yields CDR1 DFQATT and CDR2 SNEGSKA (reference sequence). Trimming removed 6 bases at V and 4 bases at J, with 24 bases between. This CDR3 region has 16 residues. The CDR3 bases are TGCAGTGCATCCCTGGGGCGGTCAGGGGACCTCTATGGCTACACCTTC. It is translated as CSASLGRSGDLYGYTF.

This clonotype was recorded at least ten times. A read error may account for a junction end that differs from germline. The V call is TRBV4-1, the J call TRBJ2-1; the match to TRBD2 covers 8 bases. Germline lookup yields CDR1 MGHRA and CDR2 YSYEKL. CDR3 length equals 16 residues. The CDR3 protein is CASSQVPSREGLTGTF. The CDR3 nucleotides read TGCGCCAGCAGCCAAGTGCCCTCCCGGGAGGGCCTGACGGGTACCTTC.

This clonotype was counted ten times or more. DNA of the CDR3: TGCAGTGCTAGAGGCGAACTAGCGTCCCGCTACGAGCAGTACTTC. Its translation: CSARGELASRYEQYF. V usage is TRBV20-1 and J usage is TRBJ2-7; 7 bases match TRBD2. The germline gives CDR1 DFQATT, CDR2 SNEGSKA (reference sequence). Trimming took 1 base from V and 3 from J; bases not matched to a gene: 9. This CDR3 is 15 amino acids long.

Remarks on this clonotype: A single base separates this from a much larger clone, so it may be a read error. The chain couples TRBV10-3 to TRBJ2-3; D not certain. The CDR3 runs 12 residues. Germline CDR1 is ENHRY and CDR2 is SYGVKD. Trimming removed 2 bases at V and 2 bases at J, with 2 bases between. CDR3 bases: TGTGCCATCAGTGAGCACACAGATACGCAGTATTTT. Translated, it gives CAISEHTDTQYF.

This clonotype was seen repeatedly, ten times or more. The chain joins TRBV29-1 to TRBJ1-2, with 8 bases fitting TRBD1. This CDR3 is 13 amino acids long. Germline lookup yields CDR1 SQVTM and CDR2 ANQGSEA. The V and J ends lost 6 bases and 4 bases, in that order; junction bases with no gene match: 7. CDR3 sequence: CSVSTQGVYGYTF. CDR3 nucleotides: TGCAGCGTCTCTACACAGGGGGTCTATGGCTACACCTTC.

This clonotype has a count of ten or more. This chain joins TRBV10-3 and TRBJ2-7; perhaps D is TRBD1 or TRBD2 (5 bases each). Germline CDR1 reads ENHRY; CDR2 reads SYGVKD. Trimming left V 4 bases short and J 0 bases short, with 7 bases between. There are 13 residues in the CDR3. Here the CDR3 reads CAISGGFSYEQYF. In DNA, the CDR3 is TGTGCCATCAGTGGGGGGTTCTCCTACGAGCAGTACTTC.

As concerns this clonotype: This may be a read error: a much more frequent sequence differs by one nucleotide. This sequence joins TRBV3-1 and TRBJ2-3, with D tentatively TRBD2 (5 bases). The CDR3 loop spans 13 amino acids. Germline lookup yields CDR1 LGHDT and CDR2 YNNKEL (reference sequence). The CDR3 nucleotides read TGTGCCATCAGCCAACCAGTCGGGATTCTGGTGTATTTT. Protein product: CAISQPVGILVYF.

This clonotype came up many times. V and J are TRBV12-3 or TRBV12-4 and TRBJ1-4; D call uncertain. The V end was cut by 2 bases, the J end by 1 base, with 5 bases between. CDR3 length: 14 residues. The CDR3, as DNA: TGTGCCAGCAGTTTACCCAGAACTAATGAAAAACTGTTTTTT. Encoded protein: CASSLPRTNEKLFF.

This clonotype appeared many times. The genes are TRBV5-1 and TRBJ2-2; TRBD1 matches at 7 bases. The length of the CDR3 is 15 residues. In germline, CDR1 is SGHRS, CDR2 YFSETQ. The junction had 2 bases not matched to a gene; V was cut back by 3 bases and J by 0 bases. The DNA of the CDR3 is TGCGCCAGCAGCTCGGGACAGACGAACACCGGGGAGCTGTTTTTT. Translation gives CASSSGQTNTGELFF.

This clonotype occurred many times. CDR3 loop: CASSLEGGRVGTGELFF. In nucleotides, the CDR3 is TGCGCCAGCAGCTTGGAAGGTGGGAGGGTCGGAACCGGGGAGCTGTTTTTT. This sequence joins TRBV5-1 and TRBJ2-2; 7 nucleotides match TRBD2. The V gene's germline CDR1 is SGHRS and CDR2 YFSETQ. The CDR3 covers 17 residues. V lost 0 bases, J lost 5 bases, and 10 bases stayed unmatched.

This clonotype was seen many times. This sequence joins TRBV3-1 and TRBJ2-7, with D possibly being TRBD1 or TRBD2 (6 bases each). Germline V CDR1 and CDR2: LGHDT, YNNKEL (reference sequence). Trimming cost V 7 bases and J 3 bases, with 13 bases left between them. This CDR3 comprises 13 residues. CDR3 bases: TGTGCCAGCACTAAACAGGGACTCTACGAGCAGTACTTC. Its translation: CASTKQGLYEQYF.

This clonotype was seen ten or more times. The chain uses TRBV3-1 and TRBJ1-2; D unclear. Germline V gives CDR1 LGHDT, CDR2 YNNKEL (reference sequence). V was clipped by 4 bases and J by 4 bases, with 10 bases between them. CDR3 length equals 13 residues. CDR3 loop: CASSPRGFYGYTF. Written as DNA, the CDR3 is TGTGCCAGCAGCCCACGGGGATTCTATGGCTACACCTTC.

A remark on this clonotype: A much larger clone is a single base away; this may be a read error. This chain joins TRBV20-1 and TRBJ2-5; 9 positions match TRBD2. The CDR3 contains 15 residues. CDR1 DFQATT and CDR2 SNEGSKA come from the germline V gene (reference sequence). CDR3 nucleotide sequence: TGCAGTGCTAGGTCAATAGCGGGAGACCAAGATACCCAGTACTTC. Translation: CSARSIAGDQDTQYF.

This clonotype was picked up many times. This rearrangement joins TRBV7-3 to TRBJ2-7; TRBD2 matches 8 bases. The V segment lost 4 bases and the J segment 2 bases; nucleotides outside the gene matches: 13. CDR1 SGHTA and CDR2 FQGTGA come from the germline V gene. The CDR3 has 17 residues. This CDR3 reads CASSSRGGSGRAYEQYF. CDR3 sequence (DNA): TGTGCCAGCAGCTCCCGGGGGGGTTCCGGGAGGGCCTACGAGCAGTACTTC.

This clonotype showed up many times. V is TRBV12-3 or TRBV12-4 and J is TRBJ1-1; D not resolved. The CDR3 contains 15 residues. With 4 bases removed from V and 4 bases from J, the gap between germline ends came to 16 bases. CDR3 sequence (DNA): TGTGCCAGCAGTTACGGGATGAGGGAGAGCACTGAAGCTTTCTTT. Protein sequence: CASSYGMRESTEAFF.

This clonotype was counted many times. The chain uses TRBV15 and TRBJ2-5; 8 bases map to TRBD1. This CDR3 is built from 15 residues. Trimming at V came to 1 base and at J to 2 bases, leaving 3 bases not matched to a gene. Germline CDR1 LNHNV, CDR2 YYDKDF (reference sequence). The CDR3 reads CATSRVRQGQETQYF. Here the CDR3 DNA reads TGTGCCACCAGCAGAGTCCGACAGGGGCAAGAGACCCAGTACTTC.

Ten or more counts support this clonotype. This chain uses TRBV7-9 with TRBJ2-7, with a weak D call TRBD2 (6 bases). The CDR3 spans 13 residues. V was pared by 1 base and J by 5 bases, with 9 bases between. Per germline, CDR1 SEHNR and CDR2 FQNEAQ (reference sequence). CDR3 bases: TGTGCCAGCAGCTTAGAGACGGGAGACGAGCAGTACTTC. Protein: CASSLETGDEQYF.

This chain connects TRBV11-3 to TRBJ2-1; 7 bases are a match to TRBD2. The CDR3 is made up of 15 amino acids. V shed 1 base, J shed 7 bases, and the junction held 7 bases outside the gene matches. The germline gives CDR1 SGHNT, CDR2 YENEEA. In DNA form, the CDR3 reads TGTGCCAGCAGCTTAGTGAGCGGGGTGGGGAATGAGCAGTTCTTC. Translating it yields CASSLVSGVGNEQFF.

This clonotype came up many times. The rearrangement uses TRBV20-1 and TRBJ2-3; possible D gene TRBD2, 6 bases. This CDR3 comprises 13 residues. With 6 bases removed from V and 0 bases from J, the gap between germline ends came to 10 bases. The germline gives CDR1 DFQATT, CDR2 SNEGSKA (reference sequence). CDR3 protein: CSAVAGSTDTQYF. Here the CDR3 DNA reads TGCAGTGCCGTGGCGGGAAGCACAGATACGCAGTATTTT.

This clonotype was seen repeatedly, ten times or more. The rearrangement uses TRBV27 and TRBJ2-7, with D tentatively TRBD2 (5 bases). The germline CDR1 and CDR2 sequences are MNHEY and SMNVEV (reference sequence). The CDR3 loop spans 13 amino acids. V lost 5 bases, J lost 6 bases, and 14 bases lay in between. CDR3 nucleotides: TGTGCCAGCAGTCCCCGGACGAGCGGCGAGCAGTACTTC. Amino acids: CASSPRTSGEQYF.

This clonotype was observed at least ten times. The chain has TRBV21-1 and TRBJ2-1; the tabulated D call, TRBD1, remains unverified against the DNA. TRBV21-1 is recorded as a pseudogene. CDR3 size: 12 residues. The CDR3 coding sequence is TGTGCCAGCAGCAGGGTCCCCAATGAGCAGTTCTTC. Protein sequence: CASSRVPNEQFF.

This chain's CDR3 is CASSSGTGFGYTF. DNA of the CDR3: TGCGCCAGCAGCTCGGGGACAGGGTTTGGCTACACCTTC. This rearrangement joins TRBV5-1 to TRBJ1-2, with TRBD1 matching over 9 bases. V trimming: 3 bases; J trimming: 7 bases; junction bases outside the gene matches: 4. The CDR3 runs 13 residues. From germline, CDR1 is SGHRS and CDR2 YFSETQ.